These 10 T cell receptor beta chains were all obtained from the same sample, sequenced in a study of CD8+CD57+ T cells in acquired aplastic anemia (dated by TCRdb to 2017 to 2018). Patients chosen for sequencing had shown expansion of CD8+CD57+ cells by flow cytometry. The sequencing machine was an Illumina HiSeq 2000. Genomic DNA was used as template for profiling of TCR beta VDJ combinations and CDR3 sequences. Using fastp trimming at Q25 and MiXCR clonotype assembly, TCRdb reanalyzed the public sequencing data and kept in-frame beta chains. One record per CDR3 amino acid sequence lists the most common genes and DNA. Recorded for this sample are about 180,000 distinct CDR3 sequences; roughly 50% of them occurred a single time. Approximately 12% of the sample goes to the ten largest clones. The specimen sequenced was sorted CD4+, CD8+, or CD8+CD57+ T cells (not recorded which) from PBMCs. These receptors all stem from a human donor with aplastic anemia.

This clonotype was picked up a small number of times. This chain connects TRBV20-1 to TRBJ2-5; no clear D. The CDR3 spans 14 residues. From germline, CDR1 is DFQATT and CDR2 SNEGSKA (reference sequence). The V gene lost 4 bases and the J gene lost 1 base, with 13 bases spanning the gap. The CDR3 reads CSANDGRAQETQYF. The CDR3 region has the DNA TGCAGTGCTAATGACGGACGGGCCCAAGAGACCCAGTACTTC.

A few counts support this clonotype. Being one base from a much bigger clone, this may be a read error. The gene calls are TRBV19 and TRBJ1-3; D gene unclear. In germline, CDR1 is LNHDA, CDR2 SQIVND (reference sequence). The CDR3 contains 14 residues. DNA for the CDR3: TGTGCCAGTAGTATACCCGCCTCTGGAAGCACCATATATTTT. Protein: CASSIPASGSTIYF.

A note on this clonotype: A much larger clone differs by one base, so this may be a read error. The conserved phenylalanine or tryptophan normally closing the CDR3 is absent here, so this likely arose from a read error. The chain combines TRBV12-3 or TRBV12-4 with TRBJ1-1, with 9 bases identical to TRBD1. V was clipped by 5 bases and J by 4 bases; unmatched bases: 5. The CDR3 extends over 14 amino acids. The CDR3 region has the DNA TGTGCCAGCAGTCCGACAGGGGGAGGCACTGAAGCTTTCTCT. Encoded protein: CASSPTGGGTEAFS.

The chain has TRBV13 and TRBJ1-1; unclear D gene. V was clipped by 3 bases and J by 3 bases, with 17 bases between them. The CDR3 has 16 amino acids. From germline, CDR1 is PRHDT and CDR2 FYEKMQ (reference sequence). The CDR3 sequence is CASSFGLVGRYTEAFF. The CDR3 nucleotides read TGTGCCAGCAGCTTTGGATTAGTTGGGAGGTACACTGAAGCTTTCTTT.

This clonotype came up once. The junction differs from germline at one of its ends, possibly a read error. The chain combines TRBV7-9 with TRBJ1-5; D is unclear. Germline V gene lookup returns CDR1 SEHNR and CDR2 FQNEAQ (reference sequence). This CDR3 has 12 amino acids. CDR3 protein: CAGSRDNQPQHF. CDR3 sequence (DNA): TGTGCCGGCAGCCGGGACAATCAGCCCCAGCATTTT.

The V gene is TRBV19, the J gene TRBJ2-1; D possibly corresponds to TRBD2 (6 bases). V dropped 5 bases and J dropped 10 bases, with 12 bases sitting between them. The CDR3 extends over 12 amino acids. Germline V CDR1 and CDR2: LNHDA, SQIVND (reference sequence). CDR3 in amino acids: CASSVRGGEQFF. The CDR3 coding sequence is TGTGCCAGTAGTGTTCGGGGAGGCGAGCAGTTCTTC.

This clonotype was seen a few times. The chain uses TRBV2 and TRBJ1-6; 8 nucleotides line up with TRBD1. V lost 7 bases to trimming and J lost 9 bases; unmatched junction nucleotides: 5. The CDR3 totals 13 residues. Germline V gene data show CDR1 as SNHLY and CDR2 as FYNNEI. The DNA for the CDR3 is TGTGCCAGCAATCAGGGGGCTGGTTCACCCCTCCACTTT. It is translated as CASNQGAGSPLHF.

This rearrangement joins TRBV9 to TRBJ2-7; D may be TRBD2 (5 bases). In germline, CDR1 is SGDLS, CDR2 YYNGEE. The ends were cut back, 0 bases at V and 3 bases at J, with 7 bases in the middle. The CDR3 covers 13 residues. As DNA, the CDR3 is TGTGCCAGCAGCGTAGGGGAGAACTACGAGCAGTACTTC. It specifies CASSVGENYEQYF.

The chain uses TRBV2 and TRBJ1-6, with TRBD1 matching over 12 bases. This CDR3 spans 15 amino acids. V trimming: 8 bases; J trimming: 9 bases; junction bases outside the gene matches: 8. The germline V gene encodes CDR1 SNHLY and CDR2 FYNNEI. As DNA, the CDR3 is TGTGCCAGCCGCAGGGGACAGGGGGCGGCTTCACCCCTCCACTTT. It yields the protein CASRRGQGAASPLHF.

This clonotype appeared many times. The CDR3 nucleotides read TGTGCCAGCAGTCTCGAGCGGGGGGCACTTCGCGAGCAGTACTTC. It specifies CASSLERGALREQYF. The chain employs TRBV12-3 or TRBV12-4 and TRBJ2-7; 9 bases fit TRBD2. V dropped 5 bases and J dropped 6; count of bases not matched to a gene: 11. The CDR3 sequence is 15 residues long.